The 9 T cell receptor beta chains presented below share a single source sample, sequenced in a study of control samples from healthy donors and cancer patients. Profiled with immunoSEQ multiplex PCR; TCRdb holds only in-frame clones, not every one. The table records 100,000 to 150,000 clones, approximately 92% of them present only once. Sequencing used PBMCs. The receptor set was obtained from an elderly man with head and neck cancer.

The chain joins TRBV5-1 to TRBJ2-7, with a tentative D call TRBD2 (7 bases). This CDR3 comprises 15 residues. Germline loops: CDR1 SGHRS, CDR2 YFSETQ. The germline V and J ends were trimmed by 0 bases and 5 bases, with 15 bases remaining between them. This CDR3 reads CASSLVSGGRNEQYF. The DNA of the CDR3 is TGCGCCAGCAGCTTGGTTTCGGGGGGCAGGAACGAGCAGTACTTC.

The J gene is TRBJ1-1, the V gene TRBV20-1, with D perhaps matching TRBD1 (6 bases). The germline V gene has CDR1 DFQATT and CDR2 SNEGSKA (reference sequence). Trimming left V 8 bases short and J 6 bases short, with 13 bases between. This CDR3 is built from 11 residues. This CDR3 reads CSLRQAAEAFF. CDR3 in DNA: TGCAGTCTTAGACAGGCCGCTGAAGCTTTCTTT.

The chain is built from TRBV29-1 and TRBJ1-2, with 10 positions matching TRBD1. The CDR3 is 14 amino acids. Germline CDR1 reads SQVTM; CDR2 reads ANQGSEA. After removal of 8 bases from V and 4 bases from J, the junction contained 10 bases not matched to a gene. The CDR3 coding sequence is TGCAGCACTGAGGGACAGGGGAGTCTCTATGGCTACACCTTC. Its protein product is CSTEGQGSLYGYTF. The whole variable domain, remainder taken from reference TRBV29-1 and TRBJ1-2, is SAVISQKPSRDICQRGTSLTIQCQVDSQVTMMFWYRQQPGQSLTLIATANQGSEATYESGFVIDKFPISRPNLTFSTLTVSNMSPEDSSIYLCSTEGQGSLYGYTFGSGTRLTVV.

The gene calls are TRBV7-8 and TRBJ2-7; D remains ambiguous. The CDR3 has 11 amino acids. The germline gives CDR1 SGHVS, CDR2 FQNEAQ. V shed 4 bases and J shed 2 bases, with 3 bases lying between them. CDR3 nucleotides: TGTGCCAGCAGCTCAGCCTACGAGCAGTACTTC. Translated: CASSSAYEQYF.

Concerning this clone itself: The junction differs from germline at one of its ends, possibly a read error. The chain is built from TRBV5-8 and TRBJ2-3, with D possibly called TRBD1 or TRBD2 (5 bases each). The CDR3 totals 15 residues. Germline CDR1 and CDR2: SGHTS and YDEGEE. CDR3 coding DNA: TGTGCCAGCAGCTTGGGAGGGGTCGGCCTGCCCACCTTCCTTTTT. As protein: CASSLGGVGLPTFLF. Based on the CDR3 plus reference TRBV5-8 and TRBJ2-3, the full variable domain is EAGVTQSPTHLIKTRGQQATLRCSPISGHTSVYWYQQALGLGLQFLLWYDEGEERNRGNFPPRFSGRQFPNYSSELNVNALELEDSALYLCASSLGGVGLPTFLFGPGTRLTVL.

The V gene is TRBV5-6, the J gene TRBJ1-2, with D maybe TRBD1 (5 bases). Germline-derived CDR1 and CDR2 are SGHDT and YYEEEE. This CDR3 spans 14 amino acids. The V gene lost 6 bases and the J gene lost 4 bases, with 16 bases spanning the gap. The CDR3, as DNA: TGTGCCAGCAACCTTTGGGGCCGGGGCTATGGCTACACCTTC. This translates into CASNLWGRGYGYTF.

The V call is TRBV5-4, the J call TRBJ2-7; possibly TRBD1 or TRBD2 for D (5 bases each). Trimming shortened V by 4 bases and J by 7 bases, and 18 bases separated the two germline ends. This CDR3 is built from 14 residues. Germline V CDR1 and CDR2: SGHNT, YYREEE (reference sequence). CDR3 amino acids: CASSHRDRRREQYF. The CDR3 bases are TGTGCCAGCAGCCATCGGGACCGAAGACGGGAGCAGTACTTC.

This clone was counted only a few times. This chain links TRBV4-2 with TRBJ2-1, with 10 bases matching TRBD2. Germline V CDR1 and CDR2: LGHNA, YNFKEQ. V was pared by 1 base and J by 5 bases, with 8 bases of the junction left unmatched. The CDR3 sequence is 17 residues long. CDR3 region: CASSQVGSGGPNNEQFF. The CDR3 nucleotides are TGTGCCAGCAGCCAAGTAGGTAGCGGGGGGCCCAACAATGAGCAGTTCTTC.

The chain combines TRBV30 with TRBJ2-1, with TRBD1 identical over 7 bases. The trim removed 7 bases at V and 6 bases at J, leaving 15 bases unmatched. Germline values: CDR1 GTSNPN, CDR2 SVGIG (reference sequence). The CDR3 loop spans 15 amino acids. CDR3: CASLLPRGYGNEQFF. For the CDR3, the DNA is TGTGCCTCTCTGCTGCCCAGGGGGTATGGCAATGAGCAGTTCTTC.